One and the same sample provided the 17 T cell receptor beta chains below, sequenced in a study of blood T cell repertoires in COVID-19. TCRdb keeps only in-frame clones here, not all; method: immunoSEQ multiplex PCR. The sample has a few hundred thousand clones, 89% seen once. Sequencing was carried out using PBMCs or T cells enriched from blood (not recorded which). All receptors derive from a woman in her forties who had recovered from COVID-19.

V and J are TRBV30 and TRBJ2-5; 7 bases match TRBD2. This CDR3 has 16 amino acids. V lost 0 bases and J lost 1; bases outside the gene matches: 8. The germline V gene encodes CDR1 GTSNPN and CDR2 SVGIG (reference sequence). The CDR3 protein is CAWSVGASGIQETQYF. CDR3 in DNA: TGTGCCTGGAGTGTAGGGGCTAGCGGCATCCAAGAGACCCAGTACTTC.

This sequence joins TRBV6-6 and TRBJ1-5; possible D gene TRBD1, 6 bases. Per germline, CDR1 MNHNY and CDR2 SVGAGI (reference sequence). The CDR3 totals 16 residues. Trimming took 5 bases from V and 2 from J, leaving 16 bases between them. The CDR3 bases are TGTGCCAGCAGTGGATGGGGGGCGGGGGGCAATCAGCCCCAGCATTTT. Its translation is CASSGWGAGGNQPQHF.

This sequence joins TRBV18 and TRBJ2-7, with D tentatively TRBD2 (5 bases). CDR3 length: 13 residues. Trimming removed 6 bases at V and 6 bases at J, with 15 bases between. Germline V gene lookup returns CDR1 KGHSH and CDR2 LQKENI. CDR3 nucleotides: TGTGCCAGCTCCCAGGTGGAGGCAGGCGAGCAGTACTTC. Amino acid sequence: CASSQVEAGEQYF.

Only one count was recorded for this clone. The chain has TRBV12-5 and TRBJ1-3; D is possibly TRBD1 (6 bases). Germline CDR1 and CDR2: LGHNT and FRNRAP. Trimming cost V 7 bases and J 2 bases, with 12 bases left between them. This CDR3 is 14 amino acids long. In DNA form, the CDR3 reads TGTGCTAGTGCTCAACAGGGACCTGGAAACACCATATATTTT. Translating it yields CASAQQGPGNTIYF.

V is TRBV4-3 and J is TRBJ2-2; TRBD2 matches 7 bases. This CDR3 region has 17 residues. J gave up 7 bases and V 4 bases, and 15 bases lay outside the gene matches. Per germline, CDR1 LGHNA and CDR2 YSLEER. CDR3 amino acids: CASSRVAPGGRNGELFF. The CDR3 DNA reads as TGCGCCAGCAGCCGAGTCGCCCCCGGCGGGAGAAACGGGGAGCTGTTTTTT.

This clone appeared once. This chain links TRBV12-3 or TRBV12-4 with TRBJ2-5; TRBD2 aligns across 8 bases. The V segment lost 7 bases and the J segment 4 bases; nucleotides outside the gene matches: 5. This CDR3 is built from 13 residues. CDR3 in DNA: TGTGCCAGCAAGGAGCGGGAGCTAGAGACCCAGTACTTC. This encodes CASKERELETQYF.

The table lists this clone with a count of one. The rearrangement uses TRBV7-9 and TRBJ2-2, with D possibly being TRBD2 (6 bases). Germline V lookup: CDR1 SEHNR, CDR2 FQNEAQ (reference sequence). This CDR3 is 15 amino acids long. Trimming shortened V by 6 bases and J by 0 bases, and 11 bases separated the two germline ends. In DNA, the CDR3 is TGTGCCAGCAGTTGGGAGGAACCGAACACCGGGGAGCTGTTTTTT. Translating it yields CASSWEEPNTGELFF.

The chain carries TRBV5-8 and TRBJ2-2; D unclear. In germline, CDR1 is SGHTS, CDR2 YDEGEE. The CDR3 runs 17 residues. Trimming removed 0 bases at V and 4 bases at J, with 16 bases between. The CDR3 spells CASSLGVPQPPTGELFF. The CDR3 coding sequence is TGTGCCAGCAGCTTGGGGGTTCCACAGCCTCCCACCGGGGAGCTGTTTTTT.

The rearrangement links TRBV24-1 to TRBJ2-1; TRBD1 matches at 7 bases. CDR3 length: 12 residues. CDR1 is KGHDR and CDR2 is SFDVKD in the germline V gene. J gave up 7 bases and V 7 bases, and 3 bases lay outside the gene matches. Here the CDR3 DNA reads TGTGCCACCAGGGGGACAGTAAATGAGCAGTTCTTC. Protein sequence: CATRGTVNEQFF.

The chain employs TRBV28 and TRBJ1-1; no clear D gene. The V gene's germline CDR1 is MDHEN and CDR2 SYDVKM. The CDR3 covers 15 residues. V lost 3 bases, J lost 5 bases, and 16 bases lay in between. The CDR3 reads CASSLRREGGTEAFF. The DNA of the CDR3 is TGTGCCAGCAGTTTGAGAAGGGAGGGAGGGACTGAAGCTTTCTTT. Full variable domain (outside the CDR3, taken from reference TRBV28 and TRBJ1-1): DVKVTQSSRYLVKRTGEKVFLECVQDMDHENMFWYRQDPGLGLRLIYFSYDVKMKEKGDIPEGYSVSREKKERFSLILESASTNQTSMYLCASSLRREGGTEAFFGQGTRLTVV.

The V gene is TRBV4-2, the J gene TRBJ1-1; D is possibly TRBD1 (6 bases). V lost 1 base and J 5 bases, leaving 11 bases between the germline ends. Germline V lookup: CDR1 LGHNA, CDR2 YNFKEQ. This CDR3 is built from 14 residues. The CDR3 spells CASSQGQGGTEAFF. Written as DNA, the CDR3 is TGTGCCAGCAGCCAAGGACAAGGGGGAACTGAAGCTTTCTTT.

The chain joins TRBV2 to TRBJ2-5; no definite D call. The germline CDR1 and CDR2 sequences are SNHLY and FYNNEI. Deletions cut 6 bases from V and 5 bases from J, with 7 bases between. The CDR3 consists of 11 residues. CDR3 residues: CASRTGETQYF. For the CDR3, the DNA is TGTGCCAGCAGGACCGGGGAGACCCAGTACTTC.

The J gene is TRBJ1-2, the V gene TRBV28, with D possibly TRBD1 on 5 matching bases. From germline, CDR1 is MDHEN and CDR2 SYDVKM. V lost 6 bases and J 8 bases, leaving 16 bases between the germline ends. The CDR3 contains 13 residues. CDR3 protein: CASRGGSPGGYTF. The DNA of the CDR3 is TGTGCCAGCAGGGGGGGATCCCCTGGGGGCTACACCTTC.

CDR3 amino acids: CASSRPGQTNTGELFF. In nucleotides, the CDR3 is TGTGCCAGTAGTCGCCCGGGACAAACGAACACCGGGGAGCTGTTTTTT. V is TRBV19 and J is TRBJ2-2; tentative D call: TRBD1 (6 bases). This CDR3 has 16 residues. V dropped 5 bases and J dropped 0 bases, with 13 bases sitting between them. Germline V gives CDR1 LNHDA, CDR2 SQIVND (reference sequence).

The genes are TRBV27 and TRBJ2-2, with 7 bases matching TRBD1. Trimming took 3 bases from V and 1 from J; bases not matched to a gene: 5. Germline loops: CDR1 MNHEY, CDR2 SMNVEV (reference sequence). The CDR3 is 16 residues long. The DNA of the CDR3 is TGTGCCAGCAGTTTTCGACAGGGCAGGAACACCGGGGAGCTGTTTTTT. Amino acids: CASSFRQGRNTGELFF.

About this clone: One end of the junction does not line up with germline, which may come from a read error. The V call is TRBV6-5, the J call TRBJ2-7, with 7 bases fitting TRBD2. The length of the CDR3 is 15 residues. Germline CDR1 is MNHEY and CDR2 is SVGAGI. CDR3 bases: TGTGCCAGCAGGTCCTCCCGGGACTACACCTACGCGCAGTACTTC. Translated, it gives CASRSSRDYTYAQYF.

The CDR3 loop reads CASSEQTVNTEAFF. The CDR3 coding sequence is TGTGCCAGCAGTGAGCAGACAGTGAACACTGAAGCTTTCTTT. J is TRBJ1-1 and V is TRBV25-1; D may be TRBD1 (5 bases). Germline V gene sequence: CDR1 MGHDK, CDR2 SYGVNS. The CDR3 loop spans 14 amino acids. The germline V and J ends were trimmed by 3 bases and 0 bases, with 8 bases remaining between them.